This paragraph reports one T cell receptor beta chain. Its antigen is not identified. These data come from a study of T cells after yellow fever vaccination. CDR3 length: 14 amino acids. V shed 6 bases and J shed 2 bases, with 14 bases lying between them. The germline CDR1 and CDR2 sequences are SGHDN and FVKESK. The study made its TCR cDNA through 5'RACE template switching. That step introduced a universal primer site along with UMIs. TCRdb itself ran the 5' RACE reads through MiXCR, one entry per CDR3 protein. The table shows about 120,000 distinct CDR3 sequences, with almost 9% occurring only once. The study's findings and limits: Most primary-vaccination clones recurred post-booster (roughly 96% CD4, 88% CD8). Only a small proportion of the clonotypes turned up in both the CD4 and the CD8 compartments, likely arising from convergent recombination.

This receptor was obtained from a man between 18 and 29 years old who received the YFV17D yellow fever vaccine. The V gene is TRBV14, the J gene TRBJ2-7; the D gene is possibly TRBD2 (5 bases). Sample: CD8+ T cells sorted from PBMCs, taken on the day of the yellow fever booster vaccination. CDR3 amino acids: CASSDNRETYEQYF. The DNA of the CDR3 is TGTGCCAGCAGTGACAATCGGGAAACCTACGAGCAGTACTTC.